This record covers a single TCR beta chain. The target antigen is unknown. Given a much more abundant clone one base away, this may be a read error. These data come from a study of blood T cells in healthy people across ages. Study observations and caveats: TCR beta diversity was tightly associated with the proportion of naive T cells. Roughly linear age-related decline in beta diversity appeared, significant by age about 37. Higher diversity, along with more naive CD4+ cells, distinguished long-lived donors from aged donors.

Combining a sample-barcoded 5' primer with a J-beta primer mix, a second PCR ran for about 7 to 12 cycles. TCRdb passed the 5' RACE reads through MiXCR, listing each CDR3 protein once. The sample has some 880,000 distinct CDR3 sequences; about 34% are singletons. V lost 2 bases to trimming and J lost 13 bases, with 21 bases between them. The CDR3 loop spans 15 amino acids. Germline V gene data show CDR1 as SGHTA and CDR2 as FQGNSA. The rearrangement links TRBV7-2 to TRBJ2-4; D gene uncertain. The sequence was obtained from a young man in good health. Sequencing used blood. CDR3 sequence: CASSLKAFSYNEQYF. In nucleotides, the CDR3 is TGTGCCAGCAGCTTAAAGGCCTTCTCCTACAATGAGCAGTACTTC. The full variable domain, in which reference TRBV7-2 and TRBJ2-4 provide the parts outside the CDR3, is GAGVSQSPSNKVTEKGKDVELRCDPISGHTALYWYRQSLGQGLEFLIYFQGNSAPDKSGLPSDRFSAERTGGSVSTLTIQRTQQEDSAVYLCASSLKAFSYNEQYFGAGTRLSVL.